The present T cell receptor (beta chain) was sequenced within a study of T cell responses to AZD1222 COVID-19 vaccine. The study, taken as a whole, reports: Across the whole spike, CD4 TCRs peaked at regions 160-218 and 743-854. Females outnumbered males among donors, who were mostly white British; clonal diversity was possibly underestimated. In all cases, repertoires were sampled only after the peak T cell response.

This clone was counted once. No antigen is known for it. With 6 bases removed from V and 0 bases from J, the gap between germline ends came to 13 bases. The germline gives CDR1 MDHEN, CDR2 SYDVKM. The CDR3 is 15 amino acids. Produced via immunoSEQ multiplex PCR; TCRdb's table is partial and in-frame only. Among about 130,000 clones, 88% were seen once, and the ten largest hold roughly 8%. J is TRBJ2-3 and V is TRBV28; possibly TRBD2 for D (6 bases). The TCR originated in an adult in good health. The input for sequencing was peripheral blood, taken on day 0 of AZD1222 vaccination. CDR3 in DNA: TGTGCCAGCAGCCCGCGGGGTTCTAGCACAGATACGCAGTATTTT. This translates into CASSPRGSSTDTQYF. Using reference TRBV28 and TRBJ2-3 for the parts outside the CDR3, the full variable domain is DVKVTQSSRYLVKRTGEKVFLECVQDMDHENMFWYRQDPGLGLRLIYFSYDVKMKEKGDIPEGYSVSREKKERFSLILESASTNQTSMYLCASSPRGSSTDTQYFGPGTRLTVL.